This is a list of T cell receptor beta chains from one sample in a study of blood T cell repertoires in COVID-19. TCRdb's table, derived via immunoSEQ multiplex PCR, lists solely in-frame clones and lacks some. The sample has about 390,000 clones, around 87% seen once. Sequencing input: PBMCs or T cells enriched from blood (not recorded which). Receptors were obtained from a woman between 45 and 60 years old who had recovered from COVID-19. Both conserved end residues are part of each CDR3. The D gene is left open where the match is weak. Some rows have no size entry. The others give once, few or many, or a class for an expanded clone.

size,D,V,J,CDR3,DNA
NA,NA,TRBV6-1,TRBJ1-1,CASSERTGFTEAFF,TGTGCCAGCAGTGAGCGAACAGGGTTCACTGAAGCTTTCTTT
NA,NA,TRBV12-3/TRBV12-4,TRBJ1-2,CASRLTSGSYTF,TGTGCCAGCAGGCTGACCTCGGGTAGCTACACCTTC
NA,NA,TRBV29-1,TRBJ1-5,CSVAVQGNSNQPQHF,TGCAGCGTTGCCGTCCAGGGGAATAGCAATCAGCCCCAGCATTTT
NA,TRBD1,TRBV29-1,TRBJ1-2,CSVGVGQGNYGYTF,TGCAGCGTGGGGGTGGGACAGGGAAACTATGGCTACACCTTC
NA,TRBD1,TRBV11-2,TRBJ2-7,CASSSTGTGGDEQYF,TGTGCCAGCAGCTCCACCGGGACAGGAGGCGACGAGCAGTACTTC
NA,NA,TRBV5-5,TRBJ1-4,CASSLSGGAPADVNEKLFF,TGTGCCAGCAGCTTATCGGGGGGTGCCCCGGCGGATGTTAATGAAAAACTGTTTTTT
NA,TRBD1,TRBV10-3,TRBJ1-1,CAISMGQGNTEAFF,TGTGCCATCAGTATGGGACAGGGGAACACTGAAGCTTTCTTT
NA,NA,TRBV28,TRBJ2-7,CASSQVQGRSYEQYF,TGTGCCAGCAGTCAGGTCCAGGGGCGTTCCTACGAGCAGTACTTC
NA,TRBD2,TRBV7-7,TRBJ2-3,CASSQRGDPTDTQYF,TGTGCTAGCAGCCAACGGGGGGACCCTACAGATACGCAGTATTTT
NA,NA,TRBV29-1,TRBJ1-4,CSVEDGGTNSIGEKLFF,TGCAGCGTTGAAGATGGAGGGACGAATTCTATTGGGGAAAAACTGTTTTTT
NA,TRBD1,TRBV13,TRBJ2-7,CASKPGQGSHEQYF,TGTGCCAGCAAGCCGGGACAGGGAAGCCACGAGCAGTACTTC
NA,NA,TRBV9,TRBJ1-3,CASSPQTLRSGAIYF,TGTGCCAGCAGCCCTCAGACATTGCGGTCCGGGGCCATATATTTT
NA,TRBD2,TRBV2,TRBJ2-3,CASKGSGGGGTDTQYF,TGTGCCAGCAAGGGGTCTGGCGGGGGGGGCACAGATACGCAGTATTTT
NA,NA,TRBV27,TRBJ2-7,CASSRHSSYEQYF,TGTGCCAGCAGCCGACATTCCTCCTACGAGCAGTACTTC
NA,NA,TRBV2,TRBJ1-1,CASSEDRSEAFF,TGTGCCAGCAGTGAAGACAGAAGTGAAGCTTTCTTT
NA,NA,TRBV21-1,TRBJ2-4,CASSKARARSPYEYF,TGTGCCAGCAGCAAAGCCCGAGCGCGATCCCCTTACGAGTACTTC
NA,NA,TRBV5-1,TRBJ1-2,CASSLSPSPTQGYTF,TGCGCCAGCAGCCTTTCCCCGTCCCCCACCCAGGGCTACACCTTC
NA,NA,TRBV27,TRBJ1-4,CASSLGRGEKLFF,TGTGCCAGCAGTTTAGGCAGGGGTGAAAAACTGTTTTTT
once,TRBD1,TRBV3-1/TRBV3-2,TRBJ1-4,CASSPGTVEEKLFF,TGTGCCAGCAGTCCCGGGACAGTGGAAGAAAAACTGTTTTTT
NA,NA,TRBV30,TRBJ1-6,CAWSVGPTPLHF,TGTGCCTGGAGTGTTGGGCCGACCCCCCTCCACTTT
once,NA,TRBV6-6,TRBJ2-7,CASIVGIGHYEQYF,TGTGCCAGCATTGTCGGGATAGGGCACTACGAGCAGTACTTC
NA,NA,TRBV15,TRBJ1-1,CATRIDRGSSTEAFF,TGTGCCACCAGAATTGATAGGGGAAGTTCCACTGAAGCTTTCTTT
NA,NA,TRBV6-1,TRBJ1-2,CASSENAGNGYTF,TGTGCCAGCAGTGAAAACGCAGGGAACGGCTACACCTTC
NA,TRBD1,TRBV19,TRBJ1-6,CASSWGQGASYNSPLHF,TGTGCCAGTAGTTGGGGACAGGGGGCATCCTATAATTCACCCCTCCACTTT
NA,NA,TRBV30,TRBJ2-7,CAWSGPLYEQYF,TGTGCCTGGAGTGGTCCCCTCTACGAGCAGTACTTC
NA,NA,TRBV4-1,TRBJ1-1,CASSRTYGGTEAFF,TGCGCCAGCAGCCGTACTTACGGGGGCACTGAAGCTTTCTTT
NA,NA,TRBV13,TRBJ1-5,CASSLGRRNQPQHF,TGTGCCAGCAGCTTAGGACGGAGGAATCAGCCCCAGCATTTT
NA,NA,TRBV29-1,TRBJ1-1,CSAIRRGYYEAFF,TGCAGCGCTATAAGAAGGGGGTATTACGAAGCTTTCTTT
NA,NA,TRBV7-8,TRBJ1-1,CASRLTRGSTEAFF,TGTGCCAGCAGACTTACCCGGGGGTCCACTGAAGCTTTCTTT